This section outlines one TCR beta chain sequence together with its context. Its antigen is unknown. The input lacks base qualities; no much larger clone sits a single base away. The source of the sample is a study of Ad26.COV2.S vaccination and SARS-CoV-2 variants (dated by TCRdb to the early 2020s). The study in broad terms: Vaccine-arm donors came from COV1001, a multicentre, randomized, double-blind, placebo-controlled phase I-IIa trial of Ad26.COV2.S in healthy adults. Ad26.COV2.S was administered intramuscularly at 5 x 10^10 or 1 x 10^11 viral particles, either as a single shot or as two shots given 56 days apart. The TCR-sequenced set comprised approximately 32 samples: some 20 Ad26.COV2.S vaccine recipients, 5 placebo recipients and 8 SARS-CoV-2 convalescent individuals. Investigators remained blinded to trial group allocation during experiments and outcome assessment. Trial participants were randomized into five groups of five: low-dose or high-dose Ad26.COV2.S given once or twice, or placebo on both occasions. TCRbeta repertoire sequencing was used to assess the specificity and breadth of SARS-CoV-2-reactive T cell receptors after Ad26.COV2.S vaccination. Points the paper makes about the study in general: After vaccination, substantial breadth of spike-specific CD8+ and CD4+ T cell responses was reported. Ad26.COV2.S recipients had higher spike-specific TCR breadth than placebo recipients (P = 0.0014). The authors noted that the TCR breadth and depth analyses may have underestimated total T cell responses. Vaccine and placebo recipients had comparable non-spike TCR breadth, which fits with the vaccine containing only spike. The study lacked the statistical power to compare responses across vaccine doses or regimens.

The treatment or condition tag for this specimen amounts to: around 19 received Ad26.COV2.S at low or high dose, single or two shots; roughly five received placebo; per-sample allocation not given. Repertoires of vaccine and placebo recipients were sequenced from samples collected on day 63 after the first injection. Cohort 1b enrolled 20 to 30 adults aged 18-55 years at a single site in Boston, USA, between 29 July and 7 August 2020. Ad26.COV2.S consisted of a replication-incompetent adenovirus type 26 vector by which a prefusion-stabilized SARS-CoV-2 spike protein from the original Wuhan strain was expressed. The immunoSEQ Assay was used to sequence TCRbeta CDR3 regions. After extraction, genomic DNA underwent amplification by bias-controlled multiplex PCR, followed by high-throughput sequencing. Processing in the source paper ran as follows. To quantify the absolute abundance of every unique TCRbeta CDR3 region, sequences were collapsed and filtered. T cell fraction was estimated by normalization of TCRbeta template counts to usable DNA, with usable DNA being measured through amplification of reference genes present in all nucleated cells. Repertoire TCRs were annotated as SARS-CoV-2-specific when V gene, CDR3 amino acid sequence and J gene were exactly matched to a known reactive TCR set. The reference SARS-CoV-2 TCR set came from MIRA and was filtered for enrichment in COVID-19-positive ImmuneCODE repertoires, removing public or cross-reactive TCRs. Using the MIRA antigens, annotated TCRs were further analysed by specific ORF or by position within an ORF. Depth was the summed frequency of annotated unique rearrangements, while breadth was defined as annotated unique rearrangements over total unique productive rearrangements. TCR breadth was compared between groups using two-sided Wilcoxon rank-sum tests. In TCRdb, the immuneACCESS table is reduced to in-frame sequences with V and J assigned. These tables do not hold every clone; where another copy was compared, an unresolved V gene accounts for under half, and the others remain unexplained. Clonal size and the V and J genes are those of that table, whereas D and trimming came from the DNA. This sample holds about 400,000 clones; 92% were observed only once. The ten largest make up more than 1.5% of the sample.

The CDR3 numbers 15 residues from cysteine through phenylalanine. Only CDR3 DNA remains: 45 bases, in frame from the first base. Trimming removed 1 base from V and 6 bases from J, leaving 15 bases between the germline ends. Reading the germline V gene (reference sequence) gives CDR1 SEHNR and CDR2 FQNEAQ. The sequence is built from TRBV7-9 and TRBJ1-2; confidence is insufficient to name the D gene. Sequenced here: peripheral blood, sampled in a trial of Ad26.COV2.S vaccine versus placebo. The source of this sequence is a person aged 18-65 years who received the Ad26.COV2.S COVID-19 vaccine or a placebo. The CDR3 region reads CASSLEWVLGDGYTF. The sequence in DNA is TGTGCCAGCAGCTTAGAGTGGGTTCTTGGAGATGGCTACACCTTC.